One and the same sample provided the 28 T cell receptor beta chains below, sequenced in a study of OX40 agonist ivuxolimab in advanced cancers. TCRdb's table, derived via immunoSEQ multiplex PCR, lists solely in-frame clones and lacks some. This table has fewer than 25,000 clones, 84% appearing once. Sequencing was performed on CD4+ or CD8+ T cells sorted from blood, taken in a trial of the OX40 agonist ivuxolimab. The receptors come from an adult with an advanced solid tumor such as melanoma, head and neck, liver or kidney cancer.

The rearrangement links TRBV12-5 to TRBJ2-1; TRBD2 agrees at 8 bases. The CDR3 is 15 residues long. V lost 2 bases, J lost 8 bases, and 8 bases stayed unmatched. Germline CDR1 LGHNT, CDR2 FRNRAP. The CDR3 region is CASGLPRSGGYEQFF. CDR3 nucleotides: TGTGCTAGTGGTTTGCCCCGATCGGGGGGGTATGAGCAGTTCTTC.

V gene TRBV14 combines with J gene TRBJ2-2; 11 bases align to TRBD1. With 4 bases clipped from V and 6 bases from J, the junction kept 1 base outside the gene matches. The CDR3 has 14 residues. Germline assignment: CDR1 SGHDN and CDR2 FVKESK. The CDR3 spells CASSRDRGAGELFF. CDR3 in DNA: TGTGCCAGCAGCCGGGACAGGGGGGCCGGGGAGCTGTTTTTT.

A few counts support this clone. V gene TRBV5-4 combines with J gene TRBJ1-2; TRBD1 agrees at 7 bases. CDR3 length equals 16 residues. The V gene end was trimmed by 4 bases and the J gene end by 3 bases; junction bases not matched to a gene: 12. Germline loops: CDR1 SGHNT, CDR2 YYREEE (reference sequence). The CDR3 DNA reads TGTGCCAGCAGCCAAGACCGTAGGGACAGAGACTATGGCTACACCTTC. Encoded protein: CASSQDRRDRDYGYTF.

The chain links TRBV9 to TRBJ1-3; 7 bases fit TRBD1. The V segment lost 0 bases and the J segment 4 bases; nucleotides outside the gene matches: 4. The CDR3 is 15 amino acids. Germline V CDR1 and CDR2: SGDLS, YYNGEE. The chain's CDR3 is CASSVEGAGGNTIYF. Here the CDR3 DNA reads TGTGCCAGCAGCGTAGAGGGGGCAGGAGGAAACACCATATATTTT.

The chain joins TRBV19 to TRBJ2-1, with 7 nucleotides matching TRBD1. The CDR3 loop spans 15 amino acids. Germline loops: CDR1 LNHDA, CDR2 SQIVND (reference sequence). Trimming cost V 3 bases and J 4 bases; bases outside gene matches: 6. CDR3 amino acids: CASSISGTEYNEQFF. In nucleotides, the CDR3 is TGTGCCAGTAGTATTTCAGGGACAGAATACAATGAGCAGTTCTTC.

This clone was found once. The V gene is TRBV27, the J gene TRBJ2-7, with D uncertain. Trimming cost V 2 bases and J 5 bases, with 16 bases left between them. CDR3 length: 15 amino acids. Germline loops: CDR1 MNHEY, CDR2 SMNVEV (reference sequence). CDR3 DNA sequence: TGTGCCAGCAGTTTAACAGCGCTTTTCGGCGACGAGCAGTACTTC. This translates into CASSLTALFGDEQYF.

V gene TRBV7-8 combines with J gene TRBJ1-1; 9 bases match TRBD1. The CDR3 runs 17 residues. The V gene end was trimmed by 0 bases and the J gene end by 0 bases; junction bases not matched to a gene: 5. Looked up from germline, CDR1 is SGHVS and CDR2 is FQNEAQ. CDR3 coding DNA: TGTGCCAGCAGCTTAGCGCAGGGGACAGGGATGAACACTGAAGCTTTCTTT. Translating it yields CASSLAQGTGMNTEAFF. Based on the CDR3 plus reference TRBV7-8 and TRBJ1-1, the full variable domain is GAGVSQSPRYKVAKRGQDVALRCDPISGHVSLFWYQQALGQGPEFLTYFQNEAQLDKSGLPSDRFFAERPEGSVSTLKIQRTQQEDSAVYLCASSLAQGTGMNTEAFFGQGTRLTVV.

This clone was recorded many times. CDR3 DNA: TGCGCCAGCAGCCAAGCCCCGACAGGGAACTACGAGCAGTACTTC. It specifies CASSQAPTGNYEQYF. The chain couples TRBV4-1 to TRBJ2-7; 7 positions match TRBD1. Germline-derived CDR1 and CDR2 are MGHRA and YSYEKL. This CDR3 has 15 amino acids. V lost 1 base, J lost 3 bases, and 6 bases stayed unmatched.

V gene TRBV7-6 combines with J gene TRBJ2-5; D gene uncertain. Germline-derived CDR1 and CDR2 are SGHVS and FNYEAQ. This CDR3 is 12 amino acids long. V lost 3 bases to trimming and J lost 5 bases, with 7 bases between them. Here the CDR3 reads CASSLPLETQYF. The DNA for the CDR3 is TGTGCCAGCAGCTTGCCGCTGGAGACCCAGTACTTC.

In DNA, the CDR3 is TGTGCCAGCAGCTGGACCGGGGCTCAAGAGACCCAGTACTTC. It yields the protein CASSWTGAQETQYF. The chain carries TRBV5-6 and TRBJ2-5, with D perhaps matching TRBD1 or TRBD2 (5 bases each). Germline V lookup: CDR1 SGHDT, CDR2 YYEEEE. V lost 3 bases to trimming and J lost 2 bases, with 11 bases between them. The CDR3 is made up of 14 amino acids.

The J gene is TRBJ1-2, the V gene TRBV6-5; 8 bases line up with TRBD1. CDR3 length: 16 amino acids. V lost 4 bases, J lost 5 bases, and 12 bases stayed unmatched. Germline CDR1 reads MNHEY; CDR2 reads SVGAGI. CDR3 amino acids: CASSFHRDRRLYGYTF. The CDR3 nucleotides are TGTGCCAGCAGTTTCCACCGGGACAGGCGGCTGTATGGCTACACCTTC.

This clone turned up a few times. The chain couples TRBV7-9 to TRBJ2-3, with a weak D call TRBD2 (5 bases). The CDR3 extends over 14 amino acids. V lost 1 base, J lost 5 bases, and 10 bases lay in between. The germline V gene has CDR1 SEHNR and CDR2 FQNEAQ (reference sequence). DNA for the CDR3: TGTGCCAGCAGCTTAGAGCTGGGAGAAGATACGCAGTATTTT. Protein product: CASSLELGEDTQYF.

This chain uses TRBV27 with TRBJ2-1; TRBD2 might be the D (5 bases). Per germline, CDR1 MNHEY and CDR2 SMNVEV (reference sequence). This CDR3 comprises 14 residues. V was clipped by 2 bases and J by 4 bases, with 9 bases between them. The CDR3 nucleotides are TGTGCCAGCAGTTTACACACGGGGTACAATGAGCAGTTCTTC. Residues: CASSLHTGYNEQFF.

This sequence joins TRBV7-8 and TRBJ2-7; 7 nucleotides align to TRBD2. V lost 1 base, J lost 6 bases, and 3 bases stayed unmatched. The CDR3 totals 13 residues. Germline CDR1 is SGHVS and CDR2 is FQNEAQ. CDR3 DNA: TGTGCCAGCAGCTTAGGGGGAGGGGTCGAGCAGTACTTC. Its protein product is CASSLGGGVEQYF.

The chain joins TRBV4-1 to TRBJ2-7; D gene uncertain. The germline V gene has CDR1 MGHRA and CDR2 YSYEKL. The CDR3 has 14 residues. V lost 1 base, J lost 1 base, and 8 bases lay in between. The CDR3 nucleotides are TGCGCCAGCAGCCAAGCCCCCAAATCCTACGAGCAGTACTTC. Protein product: CASSQAPKSYEQYF.

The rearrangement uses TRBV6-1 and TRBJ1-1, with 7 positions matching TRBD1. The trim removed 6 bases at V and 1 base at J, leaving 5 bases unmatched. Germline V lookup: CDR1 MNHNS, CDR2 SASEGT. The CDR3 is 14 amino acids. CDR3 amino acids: CASRNRGANTEAFF. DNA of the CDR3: TGTGCCAGCAGGAACAGGGGCGCGAACACTGAAGCTTTCTTT.

CDR3 loop: CASSLRREGTGELFF. Here the CDR3 DNA reads TGTGCCAGCAGCTTGAGGCGGGAGGGCACCGGGGAGCTGTTTTTT. The V and J genes are TRBV5-4 and TRBJ2-2; TRBD2 matches at 9 bases. CDR3 length: 15 amino acids. CDR1 is SGHNT, CDR2 YYREEE, per germline (reference sequence). The V segment lost 1 base and the J segment 4 bases; nucleotides outside the gene matches: 2.

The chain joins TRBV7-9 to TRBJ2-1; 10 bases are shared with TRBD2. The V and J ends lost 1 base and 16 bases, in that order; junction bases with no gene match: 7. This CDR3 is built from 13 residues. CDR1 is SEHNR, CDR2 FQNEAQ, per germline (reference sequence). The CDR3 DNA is TGTGCCAGCAGCTTAGACCTTAGCGGGAGGAGCTTCTTC. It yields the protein CASSLDLSGRSFF. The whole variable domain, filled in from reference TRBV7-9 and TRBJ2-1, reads DTGVSQNPRHKITKRGQNVTFRCDPISEHNRLYWYRQTLGQGPEFLTYFQNEAQLEKSRLLSDRFSAERPKGSFSTLEIQRTEQGDSAMYLCASSLDLSGRSFFGPGTRLTVL.

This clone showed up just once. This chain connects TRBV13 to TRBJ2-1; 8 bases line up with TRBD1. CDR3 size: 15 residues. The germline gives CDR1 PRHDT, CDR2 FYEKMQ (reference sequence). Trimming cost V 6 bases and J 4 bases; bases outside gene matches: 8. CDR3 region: CASRNSGTGYNEQFF. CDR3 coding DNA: TGTGCCAGCAGGAACTCCGGGACAGGTTACAATGAGCAGTTCTTC.

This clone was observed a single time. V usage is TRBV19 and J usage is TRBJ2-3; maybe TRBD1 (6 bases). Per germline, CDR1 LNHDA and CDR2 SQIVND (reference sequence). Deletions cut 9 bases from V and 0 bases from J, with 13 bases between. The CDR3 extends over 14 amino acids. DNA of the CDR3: TGTGCCAGCAACACAGGGATTAGCACAGATACGCAGTATTTT. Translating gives CASNTGISTDTQYF.

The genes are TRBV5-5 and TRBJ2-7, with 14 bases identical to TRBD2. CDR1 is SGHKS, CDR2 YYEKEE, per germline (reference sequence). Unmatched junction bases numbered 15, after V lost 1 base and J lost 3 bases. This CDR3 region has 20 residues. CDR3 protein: CASSLPTPGLAGEGGYEQYF. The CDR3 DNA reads TGTGCCAGCAGCTTGCCCACGCCGGGACTAGCGGGAGAAGGTGGCTACGAGCAGTACTTC.

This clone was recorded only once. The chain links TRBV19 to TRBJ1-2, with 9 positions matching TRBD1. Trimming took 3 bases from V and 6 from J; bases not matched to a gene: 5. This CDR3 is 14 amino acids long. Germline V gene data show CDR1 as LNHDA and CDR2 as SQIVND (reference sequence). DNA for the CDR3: TGTGCCAGTAGTATCGTAACAGGGGGCAATGGCTACACCTTC. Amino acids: CASSIVTGGNGYTF.

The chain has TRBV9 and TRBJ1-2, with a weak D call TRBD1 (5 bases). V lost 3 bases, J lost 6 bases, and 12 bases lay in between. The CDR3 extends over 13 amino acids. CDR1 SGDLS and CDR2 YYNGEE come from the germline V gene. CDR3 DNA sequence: TGTGCCAGCAGCGCGGACCGAGGGGATGGCTACACCTTC. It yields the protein CASSADRGDGYTF.

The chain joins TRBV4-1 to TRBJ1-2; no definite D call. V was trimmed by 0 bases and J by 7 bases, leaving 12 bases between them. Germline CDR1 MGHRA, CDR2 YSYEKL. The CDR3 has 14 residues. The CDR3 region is CASSQDPGWGGYTF. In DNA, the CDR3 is TGCGCCAGCAGCCAAGATCCGGGGTGGGGTGGCTACACCTTC.

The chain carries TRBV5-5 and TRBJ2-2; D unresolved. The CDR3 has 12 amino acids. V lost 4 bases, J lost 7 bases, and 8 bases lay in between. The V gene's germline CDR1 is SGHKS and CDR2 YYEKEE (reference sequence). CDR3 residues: CASSHGNGELFF. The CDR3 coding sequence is TGTGCCAGCAGCCACGGCAACGGGGAGCTGTTTTTT.

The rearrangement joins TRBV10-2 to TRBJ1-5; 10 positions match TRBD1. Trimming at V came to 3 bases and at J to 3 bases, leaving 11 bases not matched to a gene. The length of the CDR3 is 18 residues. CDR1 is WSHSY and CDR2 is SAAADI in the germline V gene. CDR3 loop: CASSDLPQDRGNNQPQHF. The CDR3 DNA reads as TGCGCCAGCAGTGACCTCCCCCAGGACAGGGGGAACAATCAGCCCCAGCATTTT.

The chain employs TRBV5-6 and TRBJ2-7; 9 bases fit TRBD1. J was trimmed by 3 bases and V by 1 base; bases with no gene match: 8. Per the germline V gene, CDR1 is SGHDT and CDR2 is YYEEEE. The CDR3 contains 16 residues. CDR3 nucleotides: TGTGCCAGCAGCTTGCCCCGGGACAGGGCAGGCTACGAGCAGTACTTC. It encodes CASSLPRDRAGYEQYF.

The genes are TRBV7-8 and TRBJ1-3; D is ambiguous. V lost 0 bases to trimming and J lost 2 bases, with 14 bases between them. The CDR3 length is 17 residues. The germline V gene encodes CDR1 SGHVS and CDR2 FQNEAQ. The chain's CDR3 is CASSLAPEGEAGNTIYF. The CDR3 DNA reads TGTGCCAGCAGCTTAGCCCCTGAGGGCGAAGCTGGAAACACCATATATTTT.